Each of the 7 T cell receptor beta chains below was sequenced from the same sample in a study of identical twins (dated by TCRdb to about 2016). Libraries were constructed by 5' RACE. The sequencing machine was an Illumina HiSeq 2000. TCRdb cleaned the public reads at Q25 with fastp, built clones with MiXCR and kept in-frame beta chains. Every distinct CDR3 protein forms one entry, paired with its most common genes and DNA. This sample gives 1.5 million to 2 million distinct CDR3 sequences in total; about 32% of them show up just once. The ten largest clones capture 0.27% of the sample. The sequenced material came from cord blood. These receptors were collected from a newborn girl in good health.

The rearrangement links TRBV6-1 to TRBJ1-1; a possible D gene is TRBD1 (5 bases). From germline, CDR1 is MNHNS and CDR2 SASEGT. The CDR3 is 15 residues long. Between the trimmed V and J ends, which lost 3 bases and 6 bases, there was a span of 17 bases. The CDR3 nucleotides are TGTGCCAGCAGTGACCGCGAGAGGGTGGGGGCTGAAGCTTTCTTT. Protein: CASSDRERVGAEAFF.

This clonotype was seen many times. The V gene is TRBV27, the J gene TRBJ2-7; TRBD2 might be the D (6 bases). The CDR3 length is 13 residues. Trimming stripped 2 bases from V and 2 bases from J, with 7 bases between. Per germline, CDR1 MNHEY and CDR2 SMNVEV (reference sequence). The CDR3 DNA sequence: TGTGCCAGCAGTTTACGCGGGGCCTACGAGCAGTACTTC. Amino acid sequence: CASSLRGAYEQYF.

This clonotype was detected only a few times. The rearrangement joins TRBV20-1 to TRBJ2-3; D unclear. V was clipped by 2 bases and J by 0 bases, with 12 bases between them. CDR3 length: 15 residues. CDR1 and CDR2 (germline): DFQATT, SNEGSKA (reference sequence). CDR3 nucleotide sequence: TGCAGTGCTAGATCTGACTCACCTAGCACAGATACGCAGTATTTT. It translates to CSARSDSPSTDTQYF.

The CDR3 here is CASSPKPTGSYEQYF. The DNA for the CDR3 is TGTGCCAGCAGTCCTAAACCGACTGGCTCCTACGAGCAGTACTTC. The chain has TRBV12-3 or TRBV12-4 and TRBJ2-7, with D hard to call. Trimming cost V 5 bases and J 0 bases, with 14 bases left between them. The CDR3 contains 15 residues.

This clonotype was found many times. The chain is built from TRBV28 and TRBJ2-5, with TRBD1 identical over 7 bases. V lost 7 bases, J lost 5 bases, and 16 bases stayed unmatched. The germline gives CDR1 MDHEN, CDR2 SYDVKM. CDR3 length: 16 residues. The DNA of the CDR3 is TGTGCCAGCACCCCGACGACAGGGTGGATAGTTGAGACCCAGTACTTC. The encoded protein is CASTPTTGWIVETQYF. Combining the CDR3 with reference TRBV28 and TRBJ2-5 gives the whole variable domain DVKVTQSSRYLVKRTGEKVFLECVQDMDHENMFWYRQDPGLGLRLIYFSYDVKMKEKGDIPEGYSVSREKKERFSLILESASTNQTSMYLCASTPTTGWIVETQYFGPGTRLLVL.

The chain uses TRBV27 and TRBJ2-1, with 11 bases lining up with TRBD1. This CDR3 has 18 amino acids. Germline V gene data show CDR1 as MNHEY and CDR2 as SMNVEV (reference sequence). Losses at the gene ends were 7 bases for V and 3 bases for J; bases not matched to a gene: 14. Written as DNA, the CDR3 is TGTGCCAGCACCACCATGCCCCCAGGGACAGGGGGCTACAATGAGCAGTTCTTC. Translation gives CASTTMPPGTGGYNEQFF.

The chain couples TRBV27 to TRBJ1-6; the D gene is possibly TRBD1 (6 bases). V was cut by 0 bases and J by 9 bases, with 12 bases left in between. This CDR3 has 15 residues. Per germline, CDR1 MNHEY and CDR2 SMNVEV (reference sequence). CDR3 sequence: CASSLSTGFGSPLHF. The DNA for the CDR3 is TGTGCCAGCAGTTTATCGACAGGCTTTGGTTCACCCCTCCACTTT.